These T cell receptor beta chains were read from a single sample in a study of blood T cell repertoires in COVID-19. The data were produced by immunoSEQ multiplex PCR, yet TCRdb's version contains in-frame clones alone and is incomplete. The repertoire holds about 210,000 clones, with around four fifths as singletons. The sample consisted of peripheral blood. Receptors were obtained from a man aged 50 or older with active or convalescent COVID-19. CDR3s include the opening cysteine and the closing phenylalanine or tryptophan. Fields, in order: V gene, clone size, CDR3 protein. Where a row states a size, it is once, few, many or the class of an expanded clone; other rows omit it.

v_call: TRBV6-5
clone_size: .
cdr3_aa: CASNSYRGINSPLHF

v_call: TRBV9
clone_size: .
cdr3_aa: CASGGEGPHEQYF

v_call: TRBV28
clone_size: .
cdr3_aa: CASSNSYSGDEQYF

v_call: TRBV5-1
clone_size: .
cdr3_aa: CASSLGTLEGRETQYF

v_call: TRBV19
clone_size: many
cdr3_aa: CASSIDGYNEQFF

v_call: TRBV2
clone_size: once
cdr3_aa: CASRYSSTDEQYF

v_call: TRBV3-1/TRBV3-2
clone_size: once
cdr3_aa: CASRPQGNTGELFF

v_call: TRBV4-2
clone_size: many
cdr3_aa: CASSQYRGETPYEQYF

v_call: TRBV3-1/TRBV3-2
clone_size: .
cdr3_aa: CASSNLVRGGSYEQYF

v_call: TRBV14
clone_size: .
cdr3_aa: CASSRPGFPLEQYF

v_call: TRBV28
clone_size: .
cdr3_aa: CASSLPGLAGNEQFF

v_call: TRBV29-1
clone_size: .
cdr3_aa: CSVASGSSETQYF

v_call: TRBV28
clone_size: .
cdr3_aa: CASSLWPRTDYGYTF

v_call: TRBV6-5
clone_size: once
cdr3_aa: CASSYAPGQGNYGYTF

v_call: TRBV24-1
clone_size: .
cdr3_aa: CATSDRDRGRRNQPQHF

v_call: TRBV5-1
clone_size: .
cdr3_aa: CASSLEGENRQETQYF

v_call: TRBV5-4
clone_size: once
cdr3_aa: CASHRDRGYQETQYF

v_call: TRBV10-2
clone_size: .
cdr3_aa: CASSESFGRTGANEKLFF

v_call: TRBV11-2
clone_size: .
cdr3_aa: CASSLDGPTGEKGLYEQYF

v_call: TRBV2
clone_size: .
cdr3_aa: CAKRTGGYTF

v_call: TRBV9
clone_size: .
cdr3_aa: CASSADRFSPQHF

v_call: TRBV30
clone_size: .
cdr3_aa: CAWSPGTDSNQPQHF

v_call: TRBV7-9
clone_size: .
cdr3_aa: CASTLGGGSTEAFF

v_call: TRBV10-2
clone_size: .
cdr3_aa: CASSESGGPYQPQHF

v_call: TRBV28
clone_size: .
cdr3_aa: CASSLGAREYGYTF

v_call: TRBV6-2/TRBV6-3
clone_size: .
cdr3_aa: CASSPPTSGGRYEQYF

v_call: TRBV7-6
clone_size: .
cdr3_aa: CASSLRGINYGYTF

v_call: TRBV19
clone_size: .
cdr3_aa: CASSIETGTGELSTNVLTF

v_call: TRBV27
clone_size: few
cdr3_aa: CASRGQGRTEAFF

v_call: TRBV2
clone_size: .
cdr3_aa: CASSVATGVQEGYTF

v_call: TRBV6-5
clone_size: .
cdr3_aa: CASRTTDSSGNTIYF

v_call: TRBV9
clone_size: .
cdr3_aa: CASSVGGGTHGYTF

v_call: TRBV28
clone_size: .
cdr3_aa: CASSSPGQVFYEQYF

v_call: TRBV6-1
clone_size: .
cdr3_aa: CASSEVWGTGGQDTQYF

v_call: TRBV6-6
clone_size: .
cdr3_aa: CASSPAGGLAYEQYF

v_call: TRBV15
clone_size: .
cdr3_aa: CATSREQYSNQPQHF

v_call: TRBV20-1
clone_size: .
cdr3_aa: CSASNPYGAFF

v_call: TRBV29-1
clone_size: .
cdr3_aa: CSVELDRESYGYTF

v_call: TRBV30
clone_size: many
cdr3_aa: CAWAKPDRSMNTEAFF

v_call: TRBV24-1
clone_size: .
cdr3_aa: CATSETGANQPQHF

v_call: TRBV4-1
clone_size: few
cdr3_aa: CASSQGGIQGVEQFF

v_call: TRBV24-1
clone_size: .
cdr3_aa: CATSDFVGQGGTDTQYF

v_call: TRBV10-1
clone_size: .
cdr3_aa: CASSDPGQGTQETQYF

v_call: TRBV19
clone_size: once
cdr3_aa: CASIGSRTFGQPQHF

v_call: TRBV29-1
clone_size: .
cdr3_aa: CSGRRQANTGELFF

v_call: TRBV30
clone_size: .
cdr3_aa: CAWSAGSIEGYGYTF

v_call: TRBV3-1/TRBV3-2
clone_size: .
cdr3_aa: CASSQGNDGYTF

v_call: TRBV14
clone_size: few
cdr3_aa: CASSPATAGTYGYTF

v_call: TRBV7-3
clone_size: .
cdr3_aa: CASSTSGTSPGTDTQYF

v_call: TRBV19
clone_size: .
cdr3_aa: CASSQTDREGYGYTF

v_call: TRBV5-4
clone_size: .
cdr3_aa: CASSFRGRDYNEQFF

v_call: TRBV18
clone_size: .
cdr3_aa: CASSPLGNMGGTEAFF

v_call: TRBV2
clone_size: .
cdr3_aa: CASSEVRGSPLHF

v_call: TRBV6-5
clone_size: .
cdr3_aa: CATQPDRLSNQPQHF

v_call: TRBV5-4
clone_size: once
cdr3_aa: CASSPRQRNEQFF

v_call: TRBV25-1
clone_size: few
cdr3_aa: CASSVTGMNTEAFF

v_call: TRBV24-1
clone_size: .
cdr3_aa: CATSPGGPAGELFF

v_call: TRBV5-6
clone_size: .
cdr3_aa: CASQQGAKNIQYF

v_call: TRBV25-1
clone_size: .
cdr3_aa: CASSDPQNRAGELFF